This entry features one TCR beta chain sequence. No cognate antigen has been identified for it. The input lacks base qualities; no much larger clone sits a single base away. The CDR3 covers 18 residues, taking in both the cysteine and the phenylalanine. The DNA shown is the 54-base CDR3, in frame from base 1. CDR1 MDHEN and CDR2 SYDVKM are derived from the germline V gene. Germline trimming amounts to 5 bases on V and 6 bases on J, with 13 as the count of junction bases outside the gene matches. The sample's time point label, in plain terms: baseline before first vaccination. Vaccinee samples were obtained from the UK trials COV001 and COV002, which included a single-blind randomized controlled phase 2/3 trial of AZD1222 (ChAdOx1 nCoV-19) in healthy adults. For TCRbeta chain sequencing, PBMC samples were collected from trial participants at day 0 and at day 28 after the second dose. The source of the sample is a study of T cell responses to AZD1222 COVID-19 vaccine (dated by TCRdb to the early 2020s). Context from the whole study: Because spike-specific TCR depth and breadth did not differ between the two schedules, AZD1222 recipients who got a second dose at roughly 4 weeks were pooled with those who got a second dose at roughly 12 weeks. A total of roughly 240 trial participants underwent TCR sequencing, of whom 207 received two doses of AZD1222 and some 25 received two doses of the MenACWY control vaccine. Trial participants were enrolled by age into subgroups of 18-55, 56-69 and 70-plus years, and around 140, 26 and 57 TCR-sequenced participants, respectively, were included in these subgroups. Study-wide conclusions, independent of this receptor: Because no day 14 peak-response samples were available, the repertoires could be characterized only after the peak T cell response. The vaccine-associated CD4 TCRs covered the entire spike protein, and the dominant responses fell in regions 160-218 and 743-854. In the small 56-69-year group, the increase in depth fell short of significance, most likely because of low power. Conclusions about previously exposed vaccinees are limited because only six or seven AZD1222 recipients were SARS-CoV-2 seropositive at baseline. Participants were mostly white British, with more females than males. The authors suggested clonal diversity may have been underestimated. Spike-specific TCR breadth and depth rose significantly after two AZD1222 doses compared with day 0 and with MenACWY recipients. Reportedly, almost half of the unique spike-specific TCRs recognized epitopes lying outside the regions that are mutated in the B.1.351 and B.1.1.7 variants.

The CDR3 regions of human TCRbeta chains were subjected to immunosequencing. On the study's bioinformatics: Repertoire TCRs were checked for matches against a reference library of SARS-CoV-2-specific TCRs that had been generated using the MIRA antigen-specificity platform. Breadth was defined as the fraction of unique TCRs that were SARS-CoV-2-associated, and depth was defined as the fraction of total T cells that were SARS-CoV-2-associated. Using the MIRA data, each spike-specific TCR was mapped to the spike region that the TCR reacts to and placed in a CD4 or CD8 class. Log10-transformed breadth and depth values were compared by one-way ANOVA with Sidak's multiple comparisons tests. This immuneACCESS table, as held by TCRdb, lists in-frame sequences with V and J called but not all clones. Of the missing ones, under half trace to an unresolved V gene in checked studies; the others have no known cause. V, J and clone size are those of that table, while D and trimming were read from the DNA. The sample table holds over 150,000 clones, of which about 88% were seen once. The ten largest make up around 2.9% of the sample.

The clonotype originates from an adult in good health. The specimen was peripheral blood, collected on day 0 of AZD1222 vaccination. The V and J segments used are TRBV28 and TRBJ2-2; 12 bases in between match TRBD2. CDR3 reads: CASSPHFALAGGPGELFF. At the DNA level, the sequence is TGTGCCAGCAGTCCCCATTTCGCTCTAGCGGGGGGGCCCGGGGAGCTGTTTTTT.